This T cell receptor beta chain was identified in a study of shared clonotypes between healthy human individuals. Per germline, CDR1 SGHNT and CDR2 YENEEA. The CDR3 extends over 16 amino acids. J was trimmed by 7 bases and V by 4 bases; bases with no gene match: 6. Assay: immunoSEQ multiplex PCR; the TCRdb copy retains only in-frame clones and omits some. Of under 2.5 million clones listed, 85% to 95% were seen once; the top ten hold approximately 0.39%. The V call is TRBV11-3, the J call TRBJ2-2; 13 bases are a match to TRBD2. The receptor comes from a man between 18 and 29 years old in good health. Some clones in this sample may be carry-over from other donors' samples. The sequencing sample was made of naive CD4+ T cells from PBMCs. Subset given: CD45RA+ positively selected. CDR3 sequence: CASSSRLAGGFGELFF. DNA for the CDR3: TGTGCCAGCAGCTCCAGACTAGCGGGAGGTTTCGGGGAGCTGTTTTTT.